The rows below give T cell receptor beta chains drawn from one sample of a study of regulatory T cells in long-lasting Graves disease. A single record per CDR3 protein comes from TCRdb applying MiXCR to the multiplex PCR reads. The sample records 500,000 to 800,000 distinct CDR3 sequences, around 32% being singletons. Sample: peripheral blood mononuclear cells (PBMCs), taken when the disease was refractory, from a patient treated with antithyroid drugs. These receptors originate from a female donor with Graves disease. The CDR3 runs from the conserved cysteine through the conserved F or W. Fields, in order: D gene, clone size, J gene, V gene, CDR3 protein, CDR3 DNA. The D gene is left open where the match is weak. Part of the rows lack a size; the others show once, few, many or a class for expanded clones.

- few TRBJ2-6 TRBV12-3/TRBV12-4 CASSLAAQGNSGANVLTF TGTGCCAGCAGTTTAGCCGCTCAGGGAAACTCTGGGGCCAACGTCCTGACTTTC
TRBD2 many TRBJ2-7 TRBV12-3/TRBV12-4 CASSLVPLAGGSYEQYF TGTGCCAGCAGTTTAGTGCCGCTAGCGGGAGGCTCCTACGAGCAGTACTTC
TRBD1 - TRBJ1-1 TRBV7-8 CASSPGTEDTEAFF TGTGCCAGCAGCCCCGGGACAGAGGACACTGAAGCTTTCTTT
TRBD2 - TRBJ2-1 TRBV27 CASSITSGEQFF TGTGCCAGCAGTATCACTAGCGGTGAGCAGTTCTTC
- few TRBJ1-1 TRBV30 CAWSRTATEAFF TGTGCCTGGAGTCGGACAGCCACTGAAGCTTTCTTT
TRBD1 - TRBJ1-1 TRBV12-3/TRBV12-4 CTSSLGQGGTEAFF TGTACCAGCAGTTTAGGACAGGGGGGCACTGAAGCTTTCTTT
- few TRBJ1-1 TRBV29-1 CSVDGAQGGRMNTEAFF TGCAGCGTTGACGGGGCCCAAGGGGGGAGAATGAACACTGAAGCTTTCTTT
- few TRBJ2-7 TRBV7-3 CASSLGGRDYEQYF TGTGCCAGCAGCTTAGGGGGCAGGGACTACGAGCAGTACTTC
TRBD1 few TRBJ2-7 TRBV10-3 CAISEFWTGPLEQYF TGTGCCATCAGTGAGTTTTGGACAGGGCCTCTCGAGCAGTACTTC
- many TRBJ2-7 TRBV6-2/TRBV6-3 CASSSGRATYEQYF TGTGCCAGCAGTTCGGGACGGGCGACCTACGAGCAGTACTTC
- few TRBJ1-5 TRBV3-1 CASSHRSSNQPQHF TGTGCCAGCAGCCACAGGAGTAGCAATCAGCCCCAGCATTTT
TRBD1 many TRBJ2-2 TRBV27 CASSGTVMNTGELFF TGTGCCAGCAGTGGGACAGTGATGAACACCGGGGAGCTGTTTTTT
TRBD1 many TRBJ2-5 TRBV7-3 CASSSGAGGKETQYF TGTGCCAGCAGCTCCGGGGCAGGGGGAAAAGAGACCCAGTACTTC
- few TRBJ1-2 TRBV3-1 CASSQPEASSGYTF TGTGCCAGCAGCCAACCCGAAGCGAGTTCTGGCTACACCTTC
- few TRBJ1-1 TRBV7-9 CASSLRRQGTEAFF TGTGCCAGCAGCTTAAGGCGCCAAGGGACTGAAGCTTTCTTT
- few TRBJ2-5 TRBV24-1 CATSDPGAQETQYF TGTGCCACCAGTGATCCTGGGGCCCAAGAGACCCAGTACTTC
TRBD1 - TRBJ2-1 TRBV12-3/TRBV12-4 CASKGTGGGNEQFF TGTGCCAGCAAGGGGACAGGGGGCGGAAATGAGCAGTTCTTC
- many TRBJ2-7 TRBV20-1 CSALKPDYEQYF TGCAGTGCCCTAAAACCCGACTACGAGCAGTACTTC
- few TRBJ2-7 TRBV18 CASSAMEYLYF TGTGCCAGCTCAGCCATGGAGTACCTATACTTC
TRBD1 few TRBJ1-3 TRBV29-1 CSVRKPTGFGNTIYF TGCAGCGTCCGCAAGCCGACAGGGTTCGGAAACACCATATATTTT
TRBD1 - TRBJ1-6 TRBV3-1 CASSQDSGTGGVPLHF TGTGCCAGCAGCCAAGACTCCGGGACAGGAGGTGTACCCCTCCACTTT
TRBD2 - TRBJ2-2 TRBV7-9 CASSSGLAALVGELFF TGTGCCAGCAGCTCGGGACTAGCGGCTCTGGTCGGGGAGCTGTTTTTT
TRBD1 - TRBJ2-7 TRBV6-6 CASSYSTGQPSYEQYF TGTGCCAGCAGTTACTCGACGGGACAGCCTTCCTACGAGCAGTACTTC
- few TRBJ2-7 TRBV5-4 CASSLGGVGEYEQYF TGTGCCAGCAGCTTGGGCGGGGTTGGGGAATACGAGCAGTACTTC
- many TRBJ1-5 TRBV12-3/TRBV12-4 CATSSEESNQPQHF TGTGCCACCAGTTCCGAGGAGAGCAATCAGCCCCAGCATTTT
- few TRBJ1-6 TRBV28 CASSSSILGITNSPLHF TGTGCCAGCAGTTCAAGCATTCTCGGAATAACTAATTCACCCCTCCACTTT
- few TRBJ1-6 TRBV20-1 CSARVANSYNSPLHF TGCAGTGCTAGAGTGGCGAACTCCTATAATTCACCCCTCCACTTT
TRBD2 many TRBJ2-7 TRBV28 CASSLDSGYSYEQYF TGTGCCAGCAGTTTAGATAGCGGGTACTCCTACGAGCAGTACTTC
- many TRBJ1-1 TRBV29-1 CSVDDSMNTEAFF TGCAGCGTTGATGACAGTATGAACACTGAAGCTTTCTTT
TRBD2 few TRBJ2-2 TRBV2 CASRGSGTTGELFF TGTGCCAGCAGGGGGAGCGGGACTACCGGGGAGCTGTTTTTT
- - TRBJ2-7 TRBV19 CASSIDPRRLYEQYF TGTGCCAGTAGTATAGATCCTAGGAGGCTCTACGAGCAGTACTTC
TRBD2 - TRBJ2-5 TRBV10-1 CASSVSREGQETQYF TGCGCCAGCAGTGTCTCGCGGGAGGGCCAGGAGACCCAGTACTTC
TRBD1 - TRBJ1-2 TRBV6-1 CASSRDRAGANYGYTF TGTGCCAGCAGCCGCGACAGGGCAGGAGCTAACTATGGCTACACCTTC
TRBD1 - TRBJ1-1 TRBV6-2/TRBV6-3 CASSYNSGRGRLGTEAFF TGTGCCAGCAGTTACAATAGTGGCAGGGGGCGCCTAGGGACTGAAGCTTTCTTT
TRBD1 - TRBJ1-2 TRBV19 CASSMDRAGNYGYTF TGTGCCAGTAGTATGGACAGGGCGGGGAACTATGGCTACACCTTC
- - TRBJ1-1 TRBV19 CASSLTASNTEAFF TGTGCCAGTAGTTTGACAGCCTCGAACACTGAAGCTTTCTTT
TRBD1 few TRBJ1-6 TRBV20-1 CSAIGQGYSPLHF TGCAGTGCTATAGGACAGGGTTACTCACCCCTCCACTTT
- - TRBJ1-2 TRBV7-9 CASSPDRKDYGYTF TGTGCCAGCAGCCCCGACAGAAAGGACTATGGCTACACCTTC
- - TRBJ1-4 TRBV6-9 CASSSGPANEKLFF TGTGCCAGCAGTTCGGGCCCCGCTAATGAAAAACTGTTTTTT
TRBD2 - TRBJ2-1 TRBV12-3/TRBV12-4 CASRPGLAGSYNEQFF TGTGCCAGCAGACCGGGACTAGCGGGAAGCTACAATGAGCAGTTCTTC
TRBD1 - TRBJ2-6 TRBV7-6 CASSLSRGQGSGANVLTF TGTGCCAGCAGCTTGAGCAGGGGGCAAGGCTCTGGGGCCAACGTCCTGACTTTC
- - TRBJ1-1 TRBV19 CASSGYRGTEAFF TGTGCCAGTAGCGGATATCGAGGGACTGAAGCTTTCTTT
- few TRBJ1-3 TRBV7-2 CASSPPGRSSGNTIYF TGTGCCAGCAGCCCCCCCGGCCGGAGCTCTGGAAACACCATATATTTT
- few TRBJ1-1 TRBV7-8 CASNAGLRNTEAFF TGTGCCAGCAACGCGGGACTGAGGAACACTGAAGCTTTCTTT
- few TRBJ2-2 TRBV2 CAGRRQTTGELFF TGTGCCGGTCGAAGACAGACCACCGGGGAGCTGTTTTTT
- - TRBJ2-7 TRBV19 CASSIDTPGHAAAYEQYF TGTGCCAGTAGTATAGATACGCCGGGGCACGCGGCCGCCTACGAGCAGTACTTC
TRBD1 - TRBJ1-5 TRBV6-2/TRBV6-3 CASSVGQGASQPQHF TGTGCCAGCAGTGTGGGACAGGGGGCGAGTCAGCCCCAGCATTTT
- many TRBJ2-7 TRBV6-2/TRBV6-3 CASSSYRDGPYEQYF TGTGCCAGCAGTTCTTACCGGGACGGACCCTACGAGCAGTACTTC
TRBD1 - TRBJ1-2 TRBV25-1 CASSPWDREDGYTF TGTGCCAGCAGTCCCTGGGACAGGGAAGATGGCTACACCTTC
- - TRBJ2-1 TRBV11-1 CASSLGSSLNHNEQFF TGTGCCAGCAGCTTAGGAAGCAGCCTAAACCACAATGAGCAGTTCTTC
- few TRBJ1-2 TRBV25-1 CASRESRSGANYGYTF TGTGCCAGCAGGGAGTCGAGGTCAGGAGCTAACTATGGCTACACCTTC